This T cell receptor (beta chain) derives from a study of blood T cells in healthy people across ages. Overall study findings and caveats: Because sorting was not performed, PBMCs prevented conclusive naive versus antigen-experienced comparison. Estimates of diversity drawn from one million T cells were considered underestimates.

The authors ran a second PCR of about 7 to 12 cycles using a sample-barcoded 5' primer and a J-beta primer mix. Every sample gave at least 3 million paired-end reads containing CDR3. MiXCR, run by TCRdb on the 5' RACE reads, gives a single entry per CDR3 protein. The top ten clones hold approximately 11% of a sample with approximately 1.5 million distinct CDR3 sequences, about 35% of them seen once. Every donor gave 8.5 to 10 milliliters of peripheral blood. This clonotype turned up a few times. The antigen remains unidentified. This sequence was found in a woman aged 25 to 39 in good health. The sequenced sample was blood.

The CDR3 loop is CASSPLGTAGDTQYF. The CDR3 DNA sequence: TGTGCCAGCAGCCCCCTCGGGACGGCGGGAGATACGCAGTATTTT. This chain uses TRBV7-3 with TRBJ2-3, with D perhaps assigned TRBD1 or TRBD2 (5 bases each). Germline values: CDR1 SGHTA, CDR2 FQGTGA. The CDR3 has 15 amino acids. The germline V and J ends were trimmed by 5 bases and 5 bases, with 17 bases remaining between them.